These 32 T cell receptor beta chains came from one sample sequenced in a study of blood T cells in healthy people across ages. The second PCR ran roughly 6 to 11 cycles with a sample-barcoded 5' primer and J-beta primers. Via MiXCR, TCRdb re-called the 5' RACE reads, giving one row per CDR3 protein. The sample lists more than 1,000,000 distinct CDR3 sequences; under 30% were seen once. The sample also formed part of further work on T cells of mothers and their children.

Sequencing was carried out using blood. The receptor set was obtained from a girl aged 2-10 years in good health.

The V gene is TRBV6-6, the J gene TRBJ2-4, with D hard to call. V dropped 4 bases and J dropped 8 bases, with 18 bases sitting between them. CDR1 is MNHNY and CDR2 is SVGAGI in the germline V gene (reference sequence). CDR3 length: 15 amino acids. The CDR3 nucleotides read TGTGCCAGCAGTTCCACCGACATTATTAGGGACATTCAGTACTTC. This sequence encodes CASSSTDIIRDIQYF.

This clonotype was counted only a few times. The chain recombines TRBV7-8 with TRBJ2-7; 14 positions match TRBD2. Per the germline V gene, CDR1 is SGHVS and CDR2 is FQNEAQ. With 2 bases clipped from V and 2 bases from J, the junction kept 14 bases outside the gene matches. This CDR3 region has 20 residues. CDR3 DNA: TGTGCCAGCAGCTTATTCGTTCGTATAGGGACTAGCGGGAGCACCTACGAGCAGTACTTC. Translating gives CASSLFVRIGTSGSTYEQYF. The complete variable domain, with remaining parts taken from reference TRBV7-8 and TRBJ2-7, reads GAGVSQSPRYKVAKRGQDVALRCDPISGHVSLFWYQQALGQGPEFLTYFQNEAQLDKSGLPSDRFFAERPEGSVSTLKIQRTQQEDSAVYLCASSLFVRIGTSGSTYEQYFGPGTRLTVT.

V is TRBV5-1 and J is TRBJ1-2, with a weak D call TRBD1 (6 bases). The CDR3 spans 15 residues. CDR1 and CDR2 (germline): SGHRS, YFSETQ. Trimming stripped 0 bases from V and 6 bases from J, with 15 bases between. The CDR3 DNA reads as TGCGCCAGCAGCTTGGCTCAGGGGCTAGGGGATGGCTACACCTTC. As protein: CASSLAQGLGDGYTF.

The chain is built from TRBV7-2 and TRBJ1-3; D is ambiguous. Trimming left V 0 bases short and J 0 bases short, with 9 bases between. Looked up from germline, CDR1 is SGHTA and CDR2 is FQGNSA. The CDR3 is 16 residues long. This chain's CDR3 is CASSLAPINSGNTIYF. For the CDR3, the DNA is TGTGCCAGCAGCTTAGCCCCTATCAACTCTGGAAACACCATATATTTT.

About this clonotype itself: The junction and the germline gene differ at one end; a read error may be behind it. The chain links TRBV12-3 or TRBV12-4 to TRBJ2-3; no clear D gene. This CDR3 contains 14 residues. CDR3 sequence: CASHDSLRADAQYF. CDR3 DNA sequence: TGTGCCAGCCACGATAGCCTTCGCGCAGATGCGCAGTATTTT.

This clonotype has a handful of counts. This CDR3 is CASSGQGANTEAFF. The CDR3 DNA follows: TGTGCCAGCAGCGGACAGGGGGCGAACACTGAAGCTTTCTTT. This chain uses TRBV9 with TRBJ1-1, with 10 bases that match TRBD1. Germline assignment: CDR1 SGDLS and CDR2 YYNGEE. V dropped 3 bases and J dropped 1; count of bases not matched to a gene: 0. This CDR3 comprises 14 residues.

This clonotype was observed a handful of times. V gene TRBV7-8 combines with J gene TRBJ2-7; 8 nucleotides match TRBD1. This CDR3 region has 15 residues. J lost 6 bases, V lost 4 bases, and 11 bases had no gene match. Per the germline V gene, CDR1 is SGHVS and CDR2 is FQNEAQ. CDR3 coding DNA: TGTGCCAGCAGCTCTACCGGGACAGGAGTAGGCGAGCAGTACTTC. It yields the protein CASSSTGTGVGEQYF.

This clonotype was recorded a few times. The chain has TRBV6-5 and TRBJ2-5, with TRBD2 matching 7 bases. J lost 5 bases, V lost 2 bases, and 8 bases had no gene match. This CDR3 region has 15 residues. Germline loops: CDR1 MNHEY, CDR2 SVGAGI. The CDR3 coding sequence is TGTGCCAGCAGTTACGGGGGAGGGGAGGTCGAGACCCAGTACTTC. It specifies CASSYGGGEVETQYF.

This clonotype was picked up a small number of times. V is TRBV7-9 and J is TRBJ2-7; 7 bases align to TRBD2. CDR1 and CDR2 (germline): SEHNR, FQNEAQ (reference sequence). This CDR3 has 14 amino acids. Losses at the gene ends were 1 base for V and 6 bases for J; bases not matched to a gene: 6. CDR3 loop: CASSLGEGQGEQYF. The CDR3 DNA follows: TGTGCCAGCAGCTTAGGGGAGGGCCAGGGCGAGCAGTACTTC.

The chain links TRBV5-1 to TRBJ2-6; TRBD1 agrees at 7 bases. Per the germline V gene, CDR1 is SGHRS and CDR2 is YFSETQ. The CDR3 has 17 residues. Trimming cost V 1 base and J 4 bases; bases outside gene matches: 8. The CDR3 loop is CASSLLEGASGANVLTF. The CDR3 DNA sequence: TGCGCCAGCAGCTTGTTAGAGGGGGCGTCAGGGGCCAACGTCCTGACTTTC.

This clonotype was observed a handful of times. The chain is built from TRBV29-1 and TRBJ2-5; D may be TRBD2 (6 bases). Germline V gene sequence: CDR1 SQVTM, CDR2 ANQGSEA. The CDR3 has 11 amino acids. V was clipped by 5 bases and J by 5 bases, with 9 bases between them. In DNA, the CDR3 is TGCAGCGTTATGGGGAGGGAGACCCAGTACTTC. Amino acid sequence: CSVMGRETQYF.

The V call is TRBV20-1, the J call TRBJ1-1; no reliable D call. Germline values: CDR1 DFQATT, CDR2 SNEGSKA (reference sequence). The CDR3 is 12 amino acids. Trimming pared 4 bases from V and 6 bases from J, leaving 12 bases between. CDR3 in DNA: TGCAGTGCTACCAGTAGTTTCTCTGAAGCTTTCTTT. Amino acid sequence: CSATSSFSEAFF.

V gene TRBV7-9 combines with J gene TRBJ2-3; D is ambiguous. This CDR3 region has 12 residues. Trimming removed 4 bases from V and 4 bases from J, with 6 bases in between. CDR1 is SEHNR, CDR2 FQNEAQ, per germline (reference sequence). CDR3 in DNA: TGTGCCAGCAGCTCATATCCAGATACGCAGTATTTT. It encodes CASSSYPDTQYF.

The rearrangement joins TRBV11-2 to TRBJ2-1; 8 bases agree with TRBD2. The V segment lost 5 bases and the J segment 5 bases; nucleotides outside the gene matches: 14. CDR1 SGHAT and CDR2 FQNNGV come from the germline V gene. The CDR3 is 17 amino acids. The CDR3 sequence is CASSPGGNGWDHNEQFF. The DNA for the CDR3 is TGTGCCAGCAGCCCGGGGGGGAACGGATGGGACCACAATGAGCAGTTCTTC.

This chain uses TRBV27 with TRBJ2-7; possibly TRBD2 for D (5 bases). Trimming removed 7 bases from V and 3 bases from J, with 31 bases in between. The CDR3 spans 19 residues. Germline V gene data show CDR1 as MNHEY and CDR2 as SMNVEV (reference sequence). The chain's CDR3 is CASKALWGKRGYNFYEQYF. The CDR3 DNA follows: TGTGCCAGCAAAGCTCTATGGGGTAAGCGAGGGTACAATTTCTACGAGCAGTACTTC.

The chain couples TRBV11-3 to TRBJ2-4; 7 nucleotides agree with TRBD2. Germline V gene lookup returns CDR1 SGHNT and CDR2 YENEEA. The CDR3 contains 14 residues. The junction had 3 bases not matched to a gene; V was cut back by 2 bases and J by 5 bases. DNA for the CDR3: TGTGCCAGCAGCTTAAAGGCGGGGGAAAACATTCAGTACTTC. Translating it yields CASSLKAGENIQYF.

This clonotype has a handful of counts. This chain links TRBV12-3 or TRBV12-4 with TRBJ2-1; D perhaps matches TRBD2 (6 bases). V was clipped by 6 bases and J by 10 bases, with 19 bases between them. The length of the CDR3 is 14 residues. In DNA form, the CDR3 reads TGTGCCAGCAGATTCACCGGGACTCCCCAAGAGCAGTTCTTC. This sequence encodes CASRFTGTPQEQFF.

There are a few counts of this clonotype. V gene TRBV5-1 combines with J gene TRBJ2-7; 7 bases agree with TRBD1. Trimming took 0 bases from V and 7 from J; bases not matched to a gene: 7. The CDR3 spans 14 residues. Germline loops: CDR1 SGHRS, CDR2 YFSETQ. The CDR3 reads CASSLETGTWEQYF. Here the CDR3 DNA reads TGCGCCAGCAGCTTGGAGACAGGGACCTGGGAGCAGTACTTC.

The chain is built from TRBV12-3 or TRBV12-4 and TRBJ2-5, with a tentative D call TRBD2 (7 bases). The CDR3 covers 14 residues. V gave up 3 bases and J gave up 7 bases, with 15 bases separating them. This CDR3 reads CASSFGGGWGTQYF. DNA for the CDR3: TGTGCCAGCAGTTTTGGGGGGGGCTGGGGGACCCAGTACTTC.

In this sample, this clonotype turned up many times. This rearrangement joins TRBV11-2 to TRBJ2-7; D unresolved. The CDR3 length is 14 residues. Trimming removed 6 bases from V and 7 bases from J, with 19 bases in between. Per the germline V gene, CDR1 is SGHAT and CDR2 is FQNNGV. The CDR3 DNA follows: TGTGCCAGCAGTCTCTTAGGTCTTACGAGGGAGCAGTACTTC. This gives the protein CASSLLGLTREQYF. The whole variable domain, remainder taken from reference TRBV11-2 and TRBJ2-7, is EAGVAQSPRYKIIEKRQSVAFWCNPISGHATLYWYQQILGQGPKLLIQFQNNGVVDDSQLPKDRFSAERLKGVDSTLKIQPAKLEDSAVYLCASSLLGLTREQYFGPGTRLTVT.

This clonotype was observed a few times. V gene TRBV29-1 combines with J gene TRBJ1-2; D is unclear. CDR3 length equals 15 residues. Germline CDR1 is SQVTM and CDR2 is ANQGSEA. V was pared by 1 base and J by 4 bases, with 16 bases between. CDR3 in DNA: TGCAGCGTTGAAGCTACGGGTCCGTTCCGCTATGGCTACACCTTC. Protein sequence: CSVEATGPFRYGYTF.

The genes are TRBV29-1 and TRBJ2-7; the match to TRBD2 covers 12 bases. The germline V gene encodes CDR1 SQVTM and CDR2 ANQGSEA. This CDR3 spans 16 amino acids. V lost 4 bases to trimming and J lost 4 bases; unmatched junction nucleotides: 11. In DNA form, the CDR3 reads TGCAGCGTTGGCGGACTTGGGACTAGCGGGCCGTACGAGCAGTACTTC. This encodes CSVGGLGTSGPYEQYF.

This chain connects TRBV12-3 or TRBV12-4 to TRBJ2-2; D not certain. V lost 8 bases to trimming and J lost 6 bases, with 10 bases between them. This CDR3 region has 12 residues. CDR3 in amino acids: CASLWSAGELFF. For the CDR3, the DNA is TGTGCCAGCCTTTGGTCGGCCGGGGAGCTGTTTTTT.

As to this clonotype: Compared with germline, one end of the junction differs, possibly owing to a read error. V and J are TRBV7-2 and TRBJ1-1, with D uncertain. The CDR3 is 12 amino acids. Germline V gene data show CDR1 as SGHTA and CDR2 as FQGNSA. The CDR3 loop reads CASRTVNTEAFF. CDR3 DNA: TGTGCCAGCCGCACGGTGAACACTGAAGCCTTCTTT.

Comment on this clonotype: At one of its ends the junction is not consistent with the germline gene, which may arise from a read error. The chain is built from TRBV6-5 and TRBJ2-7; tentatively, D is TRBD1 (6 bases). The CDR3 is 16 residues long. Germline CDR1 and CDR2: MNHEY and SVGAGI. CDR3 residues: CASSSHTGLLSYEQYF. The CDR3 nucleotides read TGCGCCAGCAGTTCACATACAGGGCTTTTGTCCTACGAGCAGTACTTC.

This clonotype was detected only a few times. The CDR3 spells CASVKQETQYF. CDR3 DNA: TGTGCCAGCGTCAAACAAGAGACCCAGTACTTC. The rearrangement joins TRBV7-2 to TRBJ2-1; unclear D gene. The J call may be mistaken, given a closer DNA end match to TRBJ2-5. The CDR3 loop spans 11 amino acids. CDR1 SGHTA and CDR2 FQGNSA come from the germline V gene.

This sequence joins TRBV5-1 and TRBJ2-3; 9 bases align to TRBD1. The CDR3 totals 14 residues. CDR1 is SGHRS and CDR2 is YFSETQ in the germline V gene. V lost 5 bases to trimming and J lost 6 bases; unmatched junction nucleotides: 7. The CDR3 here is CASRAGTGMDTQYF. In DNA form, the CDR3 reads TGCGCCAGCAGGGCCGGGACAGGGATGGATACGCAGTATTTT.

This clonotype turned up a few times. The chain carries TRBV7-8 and TRBJ2-5; TRBD1 matches at 7 bases. The CDR3 is made up of 14 amino acids. CDR1 SGHVS and CDR2 FQNEAQ come from the germline V gene. The V and J ends lost 5 bases and 2 bases, in that order; junction bases with no gene match: 5. The chain's CDR3 is CASSTSTGQETQYF. In DNA form, the CDR3 reads TGTGCCAGCAGCACCTCGACAGGGCAAGAGACCCAGTACTTC. Supplemented by reference TRBV7-8 and TRBJ2-5, the full variable domain reads GAGVSQSPRYKVAKRGQDVALRCDPISGHVSLFWYQQALGQGPEFLTYFQNEAQLDKSGLPSDRFFAERPEGSVSTLKIQRTQQEDSAVYLCASSTSTGQETQYFGPGTRLLVL.

The genes are TRBV28 and TRBJ2-7; 8 nucleotides line up with TRBD2. After removal of 2 bases from V and 4 bases from J, the junction contained 4 bases not matched to a gene. Germline CDR1 is MDHEN and CDR2 is SYDVKM. The CDR3 is 14 residues long. In DNA form, the CDR3 reads TGTGCCAGCAGTTTAGTCAGCGGGGGATACGAGCAGTACTTC. Translating gives CASSLVSGGYEQYF.

The chain is built from TRBV12-5 and TRBJ2-1, with D maybe TRBD2 (6 bases). The J call may be mistaken, given a closer DNA end match to TRBJ2-5. The CDR3 is made up of 15 amino acids. Germline V gene data show CDR1 as LGHNT and CDR2 as FRNRAP. The CDR3 spells CASGPSLGGGETQYF. CDR3 sequence (DNA): TGTGCTAGTGGTCCGTCGTTGGGGGGTGGAGAGACCCAGTACTTC.

The rearrangement links TRBV4-3 to TRBJ2-3; D not certain. Germline values: CDR1 LGHNA, CDR2 YSLEER. V was trimmed by 1 base and J by 3 bases, leaving 8 bases between them. The CDR3 runs 14 residues. CDR3 in DNA: TGCGCCAGCAGCCAAGCATATGCAACAGATACGCAGTATTTT. Protein sequence: CASSQAYATDTQYF.

There are a few counts of this clonotype. The genes are TRBV28 and TRBJ1-1; D gene ambiguous. The CDR3 consists of 13 residues. V was clipped by 4 bases and J by 6 bases, with 12 bases between them. The germline CDR1 and CDR2 sequences are MDHEN and SYDVKM. CDR3 amino acids: CASSSSLNPEAFF. DNA of the CDR3: TGTGCCAGCAGTTCGAGCCTCAATCCTGAAGCTTTCTTT.